This T cell receptor (beta chain) was documented in a study of shared T cell receptors in the human thymus. Trimming pared 2 bases from V and 1 base from J, leaving 13 bases between. This CDR3 is 15 amino acids long. Germline CDR1 SGHRS, CDR2 YFSETQ. Only in-frame clones appear in the TCRdb table, and some are missing; sequencing was by immunoSEQ multiplex PCR. Among some 760,000 clones listed, 80% to 90% were seen once. A further study also used this sample, focusing on human thymus T cells.

The receptor's source is a girl under two years old with a congenital heart defect. Source material: thymocytes. This chain joins TRBV5-1 and TRBJ2-7; TRBD2 might be the D (5 bases). CDR3: CASSFGLTDSYEQYF. The DNA of the CDR3 is TGCGCCAGCAGCTTCGGACTCACCGATTCCTACGAGCAGTACTTC.